The next 4 T cell receptor beta chains were all read from a single sample in a study of blood T cell repertoires in COVID-19. Profiled with immunoSEQ multiplex PCR; TCRdb holds only in-frame clones, not every one. The sample has over 250,000 clones, 88% seen once. Sequenced input: PBMCs or T cells enriched from blood (not recorded which). These receptors originate from a woman between 50 and 59 years old who had recovered from COVID-19.

This clone came up once. The V call is TRBV30, the J call TRBJ1-1; D not resolved. Per the germline V gene, CDR1 is GTSNPN and CDR2 is SVGIG (reference sequence). V shed 0 bases and J shed 7 bases, with 12 bases lying between them. There are 13 residues in the CDR3. CDR3 in amino acids: CAWSVTRIHEAFF. DNA for the CDR3: TGTGCCTGGAGTGTGACCAGGATTCATGAAGCTTTCTTT.

The CDR3 coding sequence is TGTGCCAGCAGCCTAACAGCAGGGCGTGGGGCCAACGTCCTGACTTTC. This encodes CASSLTAGRGANVLTF. The genes are TRBV14 and TRBJ2-6; D might be TRBD1 (5 bases). CDR3 length equals 16 residues. Trimming shortened V by 4 bases and J by 3 bases, and 13 bases separated the two germline ends. Germline V gives CDR1 SGHDN, CDR2 FVKESK. Based on the CDR3 plus reference TRBV14 and TRBJ2-6, the full variable domain is EAGVTQFPSHSVIEKGQTVTLRCDPISGHDNLYWYRRVMGKEIKFLLHFVKESKQDESGMPNNRFLAERTGGTYSTLKVQPAELEDSGVYFCASSLTAGRGANVLTFGAGSRLTVL.

The genes are TRBV28 and TRBJ1-1, with unresolved D. The germline V and J ends were trimmed by 4 bases and 1 base, with 13 bases remaining between them. From germline, CDR1 is MDHEN and CDR2 SYDVKM. The CDR3 is 15 amino acids. This chain's CDR3 is CASSSPQKWNTEAFF. The CDR3 DNA is TGTGCCAGCAGTTCACCACAGAAATGGAACACTGAAGCTTTCTTT.

The chain uses TRBV13 and TRBJ1-5; tentatively, D is TRBD1 (6 bases). The CDR3 loop spans 15 amino acids. CDR1 is PRHDT, CDR2 FYEKMQ, per germline (reference sequence). Between the trimmed V and J ends, which lost 3 bases and 2 bases, there was a span of 11 bases. The DNA for the CDR3 is TGTGCCAGCAGCTTTCGAGGGGGAGGCAATCAGCCCCAGCATTTT. Residues: CASSFRGGGNQPQHF.